A single TCR beta chain is shown here with its context. This clonotype showed up many times. The antigen this receptor binds is unknown. Base qualities are missing; no much larger clone stands one base away. Sequencing relied on an Illumina HiSeq 2000. TCR beta chain libraries were generated through multiplex PCR amplification. High-throughput sequencing was used to analyze the amplified TCR beta chain products. TCRdb redid the processing of the public reads, applying fastp at Q25 and MiXCR, and retained in-frame beta chains. Every distinct CDR3 protein forms one entry, paired with its most common genes and DNA. Within this sample are 250,000 or so distinct CDR3 sequences, with around 30% of them counted one time only. Together, the top ten hold 1.1% of the sample. Between the V and J ends, shortened by 5 bases and 0 bases respectively, the junction contains 13 bases. CDR1 and CDR2 are drawn from the germline V gene: MGHRA, YSYEKL. There are 16 amino acids in the CDR3, from cysteine to phenylalanine inclusive. Only CDR3 DNA is held: 48 bases, read in frame from base 1.

The sample originates from a study of breast tumors, draining lymph nodes, adjacent tissues (dated by TCRdb to 2016 to 2017). About the investigation overall: TCR beta repertoires were compared across tumor, adjacent nontumor tissue and axillary lymph nodes obtained from breast cancer patients. In human breast cancer, the study set out to evaluate how tumor, surrounding tissue and draining lymph node repertoires relate to one another and whether T cells may move between these sites.

Lymph node samples came from the axillary draining lymph nodes of breast cancer patients. The full study reports these points: The data were considered consistent with most tumor T cells being derived from the lymph node and subsequently expanding within tumor tissue. The conclusion that tumor T cells originate in lymph nodes was framed as consistent with a hypothesis rather than directly demonstrated. Tumors showed preferential V and J gene usage, and their T-cell repertoire diversity fell below that of lymph nodes yet above that of nontumor tissue. In luminal-like breast cancer, tumor and nontumor tissue repertoires resembled each other significantly more than in basal-like breast cancer.

The receptor chain draws on TRBV4-1 and TRBJ1-4, with TRBD1 tentatively as D gene (6 bases match). What was sequenced was axillary lymph node tissue. The sequence was collected from a female donor with breast cancer. Some clones in this sample may be carry-over from other donors' samples. The CDR3 reads CASSVFRTATNEKLFF. Here is the DNA: TGCGCCAGCAGCGTTTTCCGGACAGCAACTAATGAAAAACTGTTTTTT.